This T cell receptor (beta chain) comes out of a study of low-dose radiotherapy and immunotherapy resistance in tumors. Covering alpha and beta chains, TRAV- and TRBV-specific primers were used for the first-strand cDNA. TCR amplification involved 20 PCR cycles with a constant-region primer and V-primer adapter. In vitro transcription amplified isolated mRNA. MiXCR, applied by TCRdb to the reads, yields one record per CDR3 protein. This table holds about 13,000 distinct CDR3 sequences, around 75% found once. V was cut by 0 bases and J by 6 bases, with 5 bases left in between. The CDR3 has 13 amino acids. Germline assignment: CDR1 SGHDN and CDR2 FVKESK.

This chain links TRBV14 with TRBJ2-2; D unresolved. The TCR was taken from a human donor with advanced metastatic prostate, ovarian, gallbladder or colorectal cancer (not recorded which). This table probably holds off-target reads from a library built for another chain. Here the CDR3 reads CASSQDRAGELFF. CDR3 DNA sequence: TGTGCCAGCAGCCAAGACCGGGCCGGGGAGCTGTTTTTT.